This T cell receptor beta chain was identified in a study of cytomegalovirus exposure and HLA in healthy donors. Whole-study findings and limits: Association of 17,000 or so TCR beta sequences with HLA alleles was found at 0.05 false discovery rate in a later analysis.

Primers for the PCR totalled 60 Vbeta and 13 Jbeta. Produced via immunoSEQ multiplex PCR; TCRdb's table is partial and in-frame only. In the table there are 200,000 to 250,000 clones, around four fifths of which are singletons. Comment on this clone: What it recognizes is unknown.

V gave up 4 bases and J gave up 6 bases; unmatched junction bases: 12. The CDR3 extends over 16 amino acids. Germline values: CDR1 KGHSH, CDR2 LQKENI. The chain is built from TRBV18 and TRBJ2-7, with 10 nucleotides matching TRBD1. This receptor was taken from a male donor in good health and CMV-seronegative. The sequencing sample was made of PBMCs. The CDR3 DNA reads as TGTGCCAGCTCACTTAACTTCGGGACAGGGGACGGCGAGCAGTACTTC. Its translation: CASSLNFGTGDGEQYF.